These 8 T cell receptor beta chains originate from one sample sequenced in a study of blood T cell repertoires in COVID-19. Libraries were prepared by immunoSEQ multiplex PCR; TCRdb keeps only in-frame clonotypes and omits some of them. The sample records roughly 120,000 clones, more than 65% being singletons. The sample comprised peripheral blood. Receptors originate from a man in his forties or fifties with acute or convalescent COVID-19.

The rearrangement links TRBV2 to TRBJ1-4, with D tentatively TRBD1 (6 bases). Germline V lookup: CDR1 SNHLY, CDR2 FYNNEI. Trimming removed 6 bases from V and 0 bases from J, with 11 bases in between. The CDR3 contains 15 residues. CDR3 residues: CASSPQGTTNEKLFF. The CDR3 DNA follows: TGTGCCAGCAGCCCCCAGGGGACAACTAATGAAAAACTGTTTTTT.

The CDR3: CASSFQTGDWTEAFF. Written as DNA, the CDR3 is TGCGCCAGCAGCTTCCAAACAGGGGATTGGACTGAAGCTTTCTTT. The gene calls are TRBV5-1 and TRBJ1-1; 7 nucleotides align to TRBD1. V trimming: 2 bases; J trimming: 5 bases; junction bases outside the gene matches: 9. CDR1 and CDR2 (germline): SGHRS, YFSETQ. The CDR3 is 15 amino acids.

V and J are TRBV3-1 (or the pseudogene TRBV3-2) and TRBJ1-5; unclear D gene. CDR3 length equals 17 residues. V was clipped by 1 base and J by 4 bases, with 17 bases between them. Germline V lookup: CDR1 LGHDT, CDR2 YNNKEL (reference sequence). The CDR3 coding sequence is TGTGCCAGCAGCCAAGGGAGCCACACCGGGAAAAATCAGCCCCAGCATTTT. Encoded protein: CASSQGSHTGKNQPQHF.

The chain joins TRBV5-1 to TRBJ1-2, with a possible D match to TRBD1 (6 bases). The CDR3 is made up of 14 amino acids. Trimming removed 5 bases at V and 3 bases at J, with 14 bases between. Germline-derived CDR1 and CDR2 are SGHRS and YFSETQ. CDR3 bases: TGCGCCAGCAGTTCCAGACAGGTGGACTATGGCTACACCTTC. Protein product: CASSSRQVDYGYTF.

This chain uses TRBV3-1 (or the pseudogene TRBV3-2) with TRBJ2-1; 8 bases are shared with TRBD1. The ends lost 5 bases at V and 6 bases at J; junction bases unmatched: 12. The CDR3 is 16 amino acids. CDR1 is LGHDT and CDR2 is YNNKEL in the germline V gene (reference sequence). CDR3 region: CASSYRGTGFLNEQFF. The CDR3 nucleotides are TGTGCCAGCAGCTACCGGGGGACAGGTTTTCTCAATGAGCAGTTCTTC.

The chain uses TRBV28 and TRBJ1-3, with D tentatively TRBD1 (6 bases). This CDR3 has 14 residues. With 8 bases removed from V and 0 bases from J, the gap between germline ends came to 11 bases. Germline CDR1 MDHEN, CDR2 SYDVKM. The CDR3 nucleotides read TGTGCCAGCCGACAGGCACTCTCTGGAAACACCATATATTTT. This translates into CASRQALSGNTIYF.

V is TRBV6-5 and J is TRBJ2-5; a possible D gene is TRBD2 (5 bases). Germline V gene data show CDR1 as MNHEY and CDR2 as SVGAGI. This CDR3 spans 13 amino acids. V lost 8 bases, J lost 3 bases, and 13 bases lay in between. CDR3 nucleotides: TGTGCCAGCCTCAGTGGACTGAAAGAGACCCAGTACTTC. This gives the protein CASLSGLKETQYF.

The chain has TRBV5-6 and TRBJ2-2; the D gene is possibly TRBD2 (6 bases). This CDR3 comprises 14 residues. V lost 3 bases to trimming and J lost 4 bases, with 10 bases between them. The V gene's germline CDR1 is SGHDT and CDR2 YYEEEE. CDR3 nucleotide sequence: TGTGCCAGCAGCTGGAGGGGTATCACCGGGGAGCTGTTTTTT. This codes for CASSWRGITGELFF.